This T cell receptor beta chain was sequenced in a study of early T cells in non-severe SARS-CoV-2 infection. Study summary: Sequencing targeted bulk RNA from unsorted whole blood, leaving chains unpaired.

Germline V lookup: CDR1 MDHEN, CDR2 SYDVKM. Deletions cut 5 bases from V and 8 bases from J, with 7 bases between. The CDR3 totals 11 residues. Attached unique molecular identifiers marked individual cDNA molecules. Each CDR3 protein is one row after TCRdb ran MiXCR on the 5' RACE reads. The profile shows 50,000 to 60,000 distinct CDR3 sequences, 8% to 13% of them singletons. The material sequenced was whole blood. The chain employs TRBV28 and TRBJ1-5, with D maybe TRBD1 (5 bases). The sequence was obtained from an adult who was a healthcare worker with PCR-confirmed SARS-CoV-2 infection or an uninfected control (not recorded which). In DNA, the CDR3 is TGTGCCAGCAGTGGGGGGGAGCCCCAGCATTTT. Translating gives CASSGGEPQHF.